This entry lists 23 T cell receptor beta chains sequenced from one sample in a study of T cell responses to AZD1222 COVID-19 vaccine (dated by TCRdb to about 2021). The method was the immunoSEQ multiplex PCR assay. The clones in this table, taken by TCRdb from immuneACCESS, are in-frame only. Not every clone is retained; where verified, under half of the shortfall comes from an unresolved V gene, and the cause of the rest is unknown. Within this sample are about 130,000 clones, with roughly 87% of them counted one time only. 4.4% of the sample rests with the top ten. The sample's time point label, decoded: baseline before first vaccination. Read against the paper, the sample's treatment or condition label means: meningococcal conjugate vaccine given as trial control. The input for sequencing was peripheral blood, taken on day 0 of MenACWY control vaccination. These receptors originate from an adult in good health.

The rearrangement links TRBV19 to TRBJ2-4; either TRBD1 or TRBD2 may supply D (6 bases each). The CDR3 consists of 15 residues. Deletions cut 6 bases from V and 4 bases from J, with 16 bases between. Germline-derived CDR1 and CDR2 are LNHDA and SQIVND (reference sequence). The CDR3 DNA reads TGTGCCAGTAGCCCCTATTGGGGGGCTAAAAACATTCAGTACTTC. It specifies CASSPYWGAKNIQYF.

The chain is built from TRBV5-1 and TRBJ2-2; the D gene is possibly TRBD2 (5 bases). Germline lookup yields CDR1 SGHRS and CDR2 YFSETQ. The CDR3 loop spans 15 amino acids. V was trimmed by 0 bases and J by 5 bases, leaving 11 bases between them. The chain's CDR3 is CASSLVTSGTGELFF. The DNA of the CDR3 is TGCGCCAGCAGCTTGGTTACCTCGGGGACCGGGGAGCTGTTTTTT.

This chain joins TRBV6-5 and TRBJ1-5; 8 bases line up with TRBD1. Germline lookup yields CDR1 MNHEY and CDR2 SVGAGI. J was trimmed by 0 bases and V by 6 bases; bases with no gene match: 4. This CDR3 contains 15 residues. The CDR3 loop is CASRDGTGSNQPQHF. CDR3 DNA: TGTGCCAGCAGGGACGGGACAGGTAGCAATCAGCCCCAGCATTTT.

This clone came up once. The chain combines TRBV13 with TRBJ2-3; 14 positions agree with TRBD2. The CDR3 runs 18 residues. CDR1 PRHDT and CDR2 FYEKMQ come from the germline V gene (reference sequence). Trimming took 5 bases from V and 3 from J; bases not matched to a gene: 10. DNA of the CDR3: TGTGCCAGCAGCATTGGACTAGCGGGAGGAAGGGATACAGATACGCAGTATTTT. Residues: CASSIGLAGGRDTDTQYF.

The chain couples TRBV3-1 (or the pseudogene TRBV3-2) to TRBJ1-1, with D possibly matching TRBD1 (6 bases). Germline lookup yields CDR1 LGHDT and CDR2 YNNKEL (reference sequence). This CDR3 has 17 amino acids. With 5 bases removed from V and 11 bases from J, the gap between germline ends came to 30 bases. The CDR3 is CASSTRAPTGYGVGAFF. CDR3 sequence (DNA): TGTGCCAGCAGCACACGAGCGCCTACAGGGTATGGAGTGGGGGCTTTCTTT.

The chain employs TRBV5-8 and TRBJ2-7, with 7 bases matching TRBD1. Unmatched junction bases numbered 13, after V lost 4 bases and J lost 3 bases. The CDR3 has 16 residues. The germline gives CDR1 SGHTS, CDR2 YDEGEE. This CDR3 is CASSRRKTGIIYEQYF. The CDR3 coding sequence is TGTGCCAGCAGCCGACGGAAGACAGGGATTATCTACGAGCAGTACTTC.

This clone was detected only a few times. The rearrangement links TRBV11-2 to TRBJ1-1; D is uncertain. Trimming shortened V by 5 bases and J by 2 bases, and 9 bases separated the two germline ends. The CDR3 spans 13 residues. Germline CDR1 and CDR2: SGHAT and FQNNGV. The CDR3 sequence: CASSPGFNTEAFF. The CDR3 DNA sequence: TGTGCCAGCAGCCCCGGTTTTAACACTGAAGCTTTCTTT. The variable domain in full, with the rest retrieved from reference TRBV11-2 and TRBJ1-1, is EAGVAQSPRYKIIEKRQSVAFWCNPISGHATLYWYQQILGQGPKLLIQFQNNGVVDDSQLPKDRFSAERLKGVDSTLKIQPAKLEDSAVYLCASSPGFNTEAFFGQGTRLTVV.

The chain employs TRBV15 and TRBJ2-1, with D possibly TRBD2 on 7 matching bases. Per germline, CDR1 LNHNV and CDR2 YYDKDF (reference sequence). Trimming removed 4 bases at V and 7 bases at J, with 17 bases between. This CDR3 is built from 15 residues. CDR3 nucleotides: TGTGCCACCAGCAAAAACAGGGAGGGAAGGAATGAGCAGTTCTTC. Its protein is CATSKNREGRNEQFF.

CDR3 region: CASSALAGGPGNEQFF. The CDR3 DNA sequence: TGTGCCAGCAGCGCTCTAGCGGGAGGGCCCGGCAATGAGCAGTTCTTC. This chain joins TRBV9 and TRBJ2-1, with 12 bases fitting TRBD2. The CDR3 consists of 16 residues. Germline V lookup: CDR1 SGDLS, CDR2 YYNGEE. The junction had 7 bases not matched to a gene; V was cut back by 3 bases and J by 6 bases.

The chain uses TRBV10-2 and TRBJ1-2, with 8 bases lining up with TRBD1. The junction had 11 bases not matched to a gene; V was cut back by 3 bases and J by 8 bases. This CDR3 spans 15 amino acids. Germline values: CDR1 WSHSY, CDR2 SAAADI. In DNA form, the CDR3 reads TGCGCCAGCAGTGATTATGGGGCAGGGGGCGCGGGCTACACCTTC. Protein product: CASSDYGAGGAGYTF.

This chain joins TRBV27 and TRBJ1-1; TRBD1 matches 8 bases. From germline, CDR1 is MNHEY and CDR2 SMNVEV (reference sequence). Losses at the gene ends were 4 bases for V and 7 bases for J; bases not matched to a gene: 8. The CDR3 loop spans 14 amino acids. The CDR3 is CASSSGQGKGEAFF. In DNA form, the CDR3 reads TGTGCCAGCAGTTCTGGACAGGGCAAAGGTGAAGCTTTCTTT.

J is TRBJ2-4 and V is TRBV14; the match to TRBD1 covers 10 bases. V lost 4 bases and J lost 8; bases outside the gene matches: 8. The CDR3 extends over 15 amino acids. From germline, CDR1 is SGHDN and CDR2 FVKESK. CDR3 DNA sequence: TGTGCCAGCAGCCGACAGGGGGCAATACTCGACATTCAGTACTTC. Residues: CASSRQGAILDIQYF.

The chain employs TRBV5-1 and TRBJ1-2; 9 nucleotides agree with TRBD1. The CDR3 has 15 residues. The J segment lost 7 bases and the V segment lost 0 bases, leaving 7 bases of the junction unmatched. Germline V lookup: CDR1 SGHRS, CDR2 YFSETQ. CDR3 sequence: CASSLGGQGSGGYTF. In DNA, the CDR3 is TGCGCCAGCAGCTTGGGGGGACAGGGATCCGGTGGCTACACCTTC.

The V and J genes are TRBV6-6 and TRBJ1-1; no definite D call. CDR3 length equals 14 residues. Per the germline V gene, CDR1 is MNHNY and CDR2 is SVGAGI (reference sequence). Trimming cost V 2 bases and J 1 base, with 8 bases left between them. For the CDR3, the DNA is TGTGCCAGCAGTTACCAACCCCAGAACACTGAAGCTTTCTTT. It specifies CASSYQPQNTEAFF.

The chain carries TRBV6-1 and TRBJ2-7; no firm D call. Germline V gene lookup returns CDR1 MNHNS and CDR2 SASEGT. The CDR3 extends over 13 amino acids. Trimming pared 3 bases from V and 2 bases from J, leaving 8 bases between. The CDR3: CASSDDETYEQYV. The DNA of the CDR3 is TGTGCCAGCAGTGATGACGAGACCTACGAGCAGTACGTC.

This chain uses TRBV13 with TRBJ2-5; TRBD2 agrees at 9 bases. Trimming cost V 2 bases and J 2 bases; bases outside gene matches: 6. Germline V gene lookup returns CDR1 PRHDT and CDR2 FYEKMQ (reference sequence). The CDR3 spans 16 residues. The CDR3 bases are TGTGCCAGCAGCTTACGGGCTAGCGGGGCTCAAGAGACCCAGTACTTC. The encoded protein is CASSLRASGAQETQYF.

The J gene is TRBJ1-1, the V gene TRBV12-3 or TRBV12-4; the D gene is possibly TRBD1 (6 bases). Trimming removed 6 bases at V and 3 bases at J, with 11 bases between. The CDR3 totals 13 residues. DNA for the CDR3: TGTGCCAGCAGGTCACAGGGATACACTGAAGCTTTCTTT. Its protein is CASRSQGYTEAFF.

J is TRBJ1-6 and V is TRBV7-2, with D tentatively TRBD1 (6 bases). Between the trimmed V and J ends, which lost 3 bases and 15 bases, there was a span of 18 bases. This CDR3 spans 14 amino acids. From germline, CDR1 is SGHTA and CDR2 FQGNSA. The CDR3: CASSFPDSLWFLHF. DNA of the CDR3: TGTGCCAGCAGCTTCCCGGACAGCCTATGGTTCCTCCACTTT. Full variable domain (missing parts from reference TRBV7-2 and TRBJ1-6): GAGVSQSPSNKVTEKGKDVELRCDPISGHTALYWYRQSLGQGLEFLIYFQGNSAPDKSGLPSDRFSAERTGGSVSTLTIQRTQQEDSAVYLCASSFPDSLWFLHFGNGTRLTVT.

The V gene is TRBV11-3, the J gene TRBJ2-1; TRBD2 matches at 7 bases. This CDR3 spans 19 amino acids. Per germline, CDR1 SGHNT and CDR2 YENEEA. J was trimmed by 4 bases and V by 0 bases; bases with no gene match: 15. CDR3 bases: TGTGCCAGCAGCTTAGATCCCTCACCGGGCGAGGGAGGGTACAATGAGCAGTTCTTC. Its translation: CASSLDPSPGEGGYNEQFF.

The chain carries TRBV20-1 and TRBJ2-7, with D hard to call. Trimming removed 5 bases from V and 3 bases from J, with 5 bases in between. This CDR3 is built from 10 residues. The germline V gene encodes CDR1 DFQATT and CDR2 SNEGSKA (reference sequence). CDR3 sequence: CSAVGYEQYF. The CDR3 DNA is TGCAGTGCTGTTGGCTACGAGCAGTACTTC.

V gene TRBV15 combines with J gene TRBJ1-3, with 7 positions matching TRBD1. V lost 5 bases and J lost 0; bases outside the gene matches: 4. The germline CDR1 and CDR2 sequences are LNHNV and YYDKDF (reference sequence). The CDR3 runs 15 residues. As DNA, the CDR3 is TGTGCCACCAGCCGGGACAGACCCTCTGGAAACACCATATATTTT. Protein sequence: CATSRDRPSGNTIYF. Using reference TRBV15 and TRBJ1-3 for the parts outside the CDR3, the full variable domain is DAMVIQNPRYQVTQFGKPVTLSCSQTLNHNVMYWYQQKSSQAPKLLFHYYDKDFNNEADTPDNFQSRRPNTSFCFLDIRSPGLGDTAMYLCATSRDRPSGNTIYFGEGSWLTVV.

V and J are TRBV28 and TRBJ2-2; maybe TRBD2 (5 bases). CDR3 length equals 14 residues. The germline CDR1 and CDR2 sequences are MDHEN and SYDVKM. Trimming removed 6 bases at V and 3 bases at J, with 11 bases between. The CDR3 DNA reads as TGTGCCAGCAGAGGAGAGCGGTACACCGGGGAGCTGTTTTTT. This codes for CASRGERYTGELFF.

The chain joins TRBV5-5 to TRBJ2-7; D possibly corresponds to TRBD2 (6 bases). V was cut by 0 bases and J by 3 bases, with 13 bases left in between. Germline CDR1 and CDR2: SGHKS and YYEKEE (reference sequence). This CDR3 has 15 residues. The CDR3 bases are TGTGCCAGCAGCTTGGGTCCGGGAGAGAACTACGAGCAGTACTTC. It yields the protein CASSLGPGENYEQYF.